This section outlines one T cell receptor beta chain sequence together with its context. The antigen is not known. The V gene end was trimmed by 10 bases and the J gene end by 2 bases; junction bases not matched to a gene: 10. The V gene's germline CDR1 is SNHLY and CDR2 FYNNEI. The CDR3 length is 14 residues. These data come from a study of cytomegalovirus exposure and HLA in healthy donors. Study-level results: Most subjects had HLA-A and HLA-B alleles reportedly predicted accurately by TCR beta sequences. Altogether, 160 or so TCR beta chains were recorded as cytomegalovirus-associated.

The primer mix had 60 Vbeta and 13 Jbeta primers. Measured with immunoSEQ multiplex PCR; TCRdb has only the in-frame clones, and not every one. The table has about 190,000 clones, 82% seen once. The TCR comes from a woman under 30 in good health and CMV-seronegative. The sample taken for sequencing was PBMCs. The chain carries TRBV2 and TRBJ2-7; 8 positions agree with TRBD1. The CDR3 sequence is CAIPQGAATYEQYF. The DNA for the CDR3 is TGTGCCATACCTCAGGGGGCCGCTACCTACGAGCAGTACTTC. Based on the CDR3 plus reference TRBV2 and TRBJ2-7, the full variable domain is EPEVTQTPSHQVTQMGQEVILRCVPISNHLYFYWYRQILGQKVEFLVSFYNNEISEKSEIFDDQFSVERPDGSNFTLKIRSTKLEDSAMYFCAIPQGAATYEQYFGPGTRLTVT.